This T cell receptor beta chain stems from a study of cytomegalovirus exposure and HLA in healthy donors (dated 2017 in TCRdb). For the study in its entirety: According to a later analysis, the roughly 130 validation repertoires were produced on the same platform as the 680 or so repertoires of the first cohort. The aim of the study was to test whether cataloging public T cell receptors could identify signatures of past pathogen exposure. In addition to the first cohort of 500 to 850 subjects, a separate validation cohort of approximately 130 different subjects was used. To predict cytomegalovirus infection status, the study combined high-throughput TCR immunosequencing, statistical association of individual TCRs with disease status, and machine learning.

Paper-wide results and their limitations: The authors suggested that the approach could potentially be extended to other disease states and immunological phenotypes. In vitro tests confirmed that a few of the cytomegalovirus-associated TCR beta chains recognize cytomegalovirus antigens. The study listed 150 to 200 TCR beta chains as associated with cytomegalovirus. A later analysis had no HLA typing for the validation cohort, so co-occurrence there was scored across all 130 or so repertoires. Subsequent analysis determined that TCRs grouped into clusters in the first cohort also showed a tendency toward co-occurrence across the approximately 120 validation repertoires, and 85% to 95% of cluster scores exceeded 0. While some public TCRs were present in many individuals, most TCR sequences turned up only very rarely across donors. The classifier was reported to diagnose cytomegalovirus status with high specificity and sensitivity in both the original and validation cohorts.

The donors were included in the validation cohort of 120 subjects, a group kept apart from the approximately 670-subject first cohort. A distance of 10 bases separates the germline ends of V and J, which lose 6 bases and 3 bases respectively. The CDR3 holds 12 amino acids from the cysteine to the phenylalanine. The DNA shown is the 36-base CDR3, in frame from base 1. The germline V gene (reference sequence) gives CDR1 as GTSNPN and CDR2 as SVGIG. Library generation was performed with the immunoSEQ multiplex PCR assay. Per the original workflow: A statistical classification framework was built for diagnosing cytomegalovirus status from the catalog of TCR beta chain sequences. TCRdb carries this immuneACCESS record with in-frame sequences only. Its versions omit some clonotypes, under half of them owing to an unresolved V gene in the studies checked, with the rest unexplained. V and J calls and clone size are copied from that table; D and trimming were computed from the DNA. In all, the sample holds more than 80,000 clones, and approximately 96% of those were seen once. The ten largest clonotypes hold 1.3% of the sample.

Comments on this clone: Its recognized antigen is unknown. Base qualities are not provided; no much larger clone lies one nucleotide away.

This clonotype was obtained from a woman between 18 and 29 years old in good health and CMV-seronegative. The chain is encoded by TRBV30 joined to TRBJ2-3; TRBD2 is a weak D gene call, 6 bases matching. What was sequenced was PBMCs. The sequenced DNA: TGTGCCTGCTGGCTAGCGACAGATACGCAGTATTTT. It is translated as CACWLATDTQYF. Reference TRBV30 and TRBJ2-3 genes cover what lies past the CDR3, so the full variable domain is SQTIHQWPATLVQPVGSPLSLECTVEGTSNPNLYWYRQAAGRGLQLLFYSVGIGQISSEVPQNLSASRPQDRQFILSSKKLLLSDSGFYLCACWLATDTQYFGPGTRLTVL.